The next 25 T cell receptor beta chains were all read from a single sample in a study of shared clonotypes between healthy human individuals. Repertoires were generated with immunoSEQ multiplex PCR, while TCRdb's copy carries only in-frame clones and drops some. The sample lists around 700,000 clones; about 78% were seen once. Sequenced input: memory CD4+ T cells sorted from blood. Subset noted: CD45RA-negative fraction. The origin of the receptors is a woman in her 30s in good health.

A few counts support this clone. J is TRBJ2-5 and V is TRBV2; possible D gene TRBD1, 7 bases. The CDR3 is made up of 17 amino acids. V gave up 6 bases and J gave up 5 bases, with 25 bases separating them. Germline values: CDR1 SNHLY, CDR2 FYNNEI. The CDR3 is CASRKGAGGGPGETQYF. CDR3 in DNA: TGTGCCAGCAGGAAGGGGGCCGGGGGCGGTCCCGGGGAGACCCAGTACTTC.

V usage is TRBV29-1 and J usage is TRBJ2-5; 8 nucleotides align to TRBD1. The CDR3 totals 14 residues. Germline lookup yields CDR1 SQVTM and CDR2 ANQGSEA. With 8 bases clipped from V and 2 bases from J, the junction kept 10 bases outside the gene matches. The chain's CDR3 is CSTRDRTGQETQYF. The CDR3 DNA follows: TGCAGCACTAGGGACAGGACGGGGCAAGAGACCCAGTACTTC.

The CDR3 protein is CASRMRGWTSGSPWLWEQYF. DNA for the CDR3: TGTGCCAGCAGGATGAGGGGTTGGACTAGCGGGAGTCCTTGGTTGTGGGAGCAGTACTTC. This rearrangement joins TRBV27 to TRBJ2-7; 13 nucleotides line up with TRBD2. Trimming at V came to 6 bases and at J to 7 bases, leaving 24 bases not matched to a gene. The CDR3 totals 20 residues. Germline lookup yields CDR1 MNHEY and CDR2 SMNVEV (reference sequence).

This chain's CDR3 is CASSGTSGRGNEQFF. The CDR3 coding sequence is TGCGCCAGCAGTGGGACTAGCGGGAGGGGTAATGAGCAGTTCTTC. The chain links TRBV10-2 to TRBJ2-1; 15 nucleotides agree with TRBD2. V shed 4 bases, J shed 7 bases, and the junction held 2 bases outside the gene matches. CDR1 is WSHSY and CDR2 is SAAADI in the germline V gene. The CDR3 loop spans 15 amino acids.

The chain uses TRBV29-1 and TRBJ1-2; D gene unclear. The CDR3 covers 14 residues. Trimming cost V 5 bases and J 1 base, with 14 bases left between them. Germline CDR1 SQVTM, CDR2 ANQGSEA. CDR3 in DNA: TGCAGCGTTTCGGCAGGAGATTTTAACTATGGCTACACCTTC. Amino acid sequence: CSVSAGDFNYGYTF.

This clone was recorded only once. This chain links TRBV10-2 with TRBJ2-7; maybe TRBD1 (5 bases). This CDR3 is built from 15 residues. Trimming removed 0 bases from V and 6 bases from J, with 15 bases in between. The V gene's germline CDR1 is WSHSY and CDR2 SAAADI. The CDR3 here is CASSESGRQGREQYF. The CDR3 nucleotides read TGCGCCAGCAGTGAGTCGGGTCGGCAGGGCCGCGAGCAGTACTTC.

V gene TRBV28 combines with J gene TRBJ2-1; TRBD2 is a possible D gene (5 bases). The V gene lost 9 bases and the J gene lost 2 bases, with 14 bases spanning the gap. Germline values: CDR1 MDHEN, CDR2 SYDVKM. This CDR3 is built from 14 residues. CDR3 nucleotides: TGTGCCAGTAGGGAGCGGCTGCCCTACAATGAGCAGTTCTTC. It translates to CASRERLPYNEQFF.

This rearrangement joins TRBV10-3 to TRBJ2-7, with TRBD2 matching over 9 bases. Germline CDR1 and CDR2: ENHRY and SYGVKD. CDR3 length: 17 residues. V was pared by 8 bases and J by 0 bases, with 14 bases of the junction left unmatched. Here the CDR3 reads CAIRAAGGNTRSYEQYF. CDR3 DNA sequence: TGTGCCATCCGGGCGGCGGGAGGGAACACCCGCTCCTACGAGCAGTACTTC.

The rearrangement uses TRBV5-4 and TRBJ2-1, with D possibly being TRBD2 (5 bases). CDR1 SGHNT and CDR2 YYREEE come from the germline V gene (reference sequence). Trimming removed 6 bases at V and 7 bases at J, with 35 bases between. The CDR3 is 20 residues long. The chain's CDR3 is CASTRGGPSAKLRERNEQFF. CDR3 bases: TGTGCCAGCACCCGCGGAGGCCCAAGTGCCAAGCTTCGGGAACGGAATGAGCAGTTCTTC.

The chain combines TRBV20-1 with TRBJ2-3, with D unclear. The CDR3 is 11 residues long. With 4 bases removed from V and 6 bases from J, the gap between germline ends came to 8 bases. The germline V gene has CDR1 DFQATT and CDR2 SNEGSKA (reference sequence). Here the CDR3 DNA reads TGCAGTGCTATCCCCACCGATACGCAGTATTTT. This sequence encodes CSAIPTDTQYF.

This sequence joins TRBV19 and TRBJ1-1; 7 nucleotides line up with TRBD1. Germline CDR1 is LNHDA and CDR2 is SQIVND (reference sequence). This CDR3 comprises 15 residues. V shed 1 base and J 1 base; nucleotides not matched to a gene: 3. CDR3 residues: CASSIGAGGNTEAFF. CDR3 DNA sequence: TGTGCCAGTAGTATAGGCGCAGGGGGGAACACTGAAGCTTTCTTT.

The chain joins TRBV28 to TRBJ2-5, with unresolved D. Germline lookup yields CDR1 MDHEN and CDR2 SYDVKM. The V end lost 4 bases, the J end lost 5 bases, and 8 bases lay between the germline ends. The CDR3 runs to 12 residues. The CDR3 region is CASSSVVETQYF. The CDR3 bases are TGTGCCAGCAGTTCGGTTGTGGAGACCCAGTACTTC.

This clone was counted a few times. A junction boundary mismatches the germline segment, possibly from a read error. The chain is built from TRBV10-1 and TRBJ2-7, with D possibly matching TRBD1 (6 bases). This CDR3 comprises 11 residues. Per the germline V gene, CDR1 is WNHNN and CDR2 is SYGVQD (reference sequence). The CDR3 sequence: CASSLGQGPPF. CDR3 in DNA: TGCGCCAGCAGCCTCGGGCAGGGGCCCCCCTTC.

The chain joins TRBV5-1 to TRBJ2-3; D is unresolved. Germline lookup yields CDR1 SGHRS and CDR2 YFSETQ. Trimming left V 0 bases short and J 4 bases short, with 9 bases between. There are 14 residues in the CDR3. The CDR3 loop reads CASSLGARSDTQYF. In DNA form, the CDR3 reads TGCGCCAGCAGCTTGGGGGCTAGGTCAGATACGCAGTATTTT.

CDR3 protein: CASSLPGGARTEAFF. The CDR3 bases are TGTGCCAGCAGTTTGCCAGGGGGCGCGAGGACTGAAGCTTTCTTT. The chain combines TRBV28 with TRBJ1-1; 8 positions agree with TRBD1. The V gene end was trimmed by 3 bases and the J gene end by 5 bases; junction bases not matched to a gene: 8. Germline assignment: CDR1 MDHEN and CDR2 SYDVKM. The CDR3 is 15 amino acids.

The V call is TRBV6-6, the J call TRBJ2-7; TRBD1 aligns across 10 bases. Trimming removed 6 bases from V and 1 base from J; junction bases left unmatched: 3. The length of the CDR3 is 14 residues. CDR1 is MNHNY and CDR2 is SVGAGI in the germline V gene (reference sequence). The CDR3 DNA sequence: TGTGCCAGCAGCCGACAGGGGGCATCCTACGAGCAGTACTTC. Protein product: CASSRQGASYEQYF.

CDR3 amino acids: CASSKTRTGRQPQHF. In DNA, the CDR3 is TGTGCCAGCAGCAAAACCAGGACAGGGAGACAGCCCCAGCATTTT. The rearrangement joins TRBV21-1 to TRBJ1-5; the table calls TRBD1, which could not be checked here. TRBV21-1 is a known pseudogene. The CDR3 totals 15 residues.

The V gene is TRBV6-5, the J gene TRBJ2-2, with D perhaps TRBD2 (6 bases). The CDR3 spans 14 residues. V lost 7 bases, J lost 4 bases, and 13 bases lay in between. From germline, CDR1 is MNHEY and CDR2 SVGAGI. CDR3 nucleotides: TGTGCCAGCAACCTTGGGGGGTCCACCGGGGAGCTGTTTTTT. As protein: CASNLGGSTGELFF.

V gene TRBV5-1 combines with J gene TRBJ2-1; TRBD2 aligns across 14 bases. Looked up from germline, CDR1 is SGHRS and CDR2 is YFSETQ. The CDR3 contains 16 residues. The ends lost 4 bases at V and 8 bases at J; junction bases unmatched: 8. CDR3 loop: CASSAPGLAGVDEQFF. The DNA of the CDR3 is TGCGCCAGCAGCGCGCCGGGACTAGCGGGAGTAGATGAGCAGTTCTTC.

The rearrangement joins TRBV19 to TRBJ1-2; possibly TRBD1 for D (6 bases). The CDR3 covers 15 residues. Trimming cost V 6 bases and J 2 bases, with 16 bases left between them. Germline V gene sequence: CDR1 LNHDA, CDR2 SQIVND (reference sequence). The DNA for the CDR3 is TGTGCCAGTAGAGCAACAGGGACGGTGAACTATGGCTACACCTTC. Amino acids: CASRATGTVNYGYTF.

The V call is TRBV21-1, the J call TRBJ1-2; the table's D call of TRBD1 was not tested on the DNA. TRBV21-1 is a known pseudogene. The CDR3 covers 15 residues. The CDR3 sequence is CASSVSTGTGDGYTF. The CDR3 bases are TGTGCCAGCAGCGTCTCAACCGGGACAGGGGACGGCTACACCTTC.

The rearrangement uses TRBV11-2 and TRBJ2-1; 13 bases map to TRBD2. Germline loops: CDR1 SGHAT, CDR2 FQNNGV. V was clipped by 1 base and J by 8 bases; unmatched bases: 5. CDR3 length: 16 residues. CDR3 sequence: CASSLVGLAGRHEQFF. In nucleotides, the CDR3 is TGTGCCAGCAGCTTAGTGGGACTAGCGGGGCGGCATGAGCAGTTCTTC.

This chain joins TRBV28 and TRBJ2-3, with TRBD2 identical over 9 bases. This CDR3 contains 17 residues. Trimming cost V 7 bases and J 3 bases; bases outside gene matches: 14. Germline V CDR1 and CDR2: MDHEN, SYDVKM. The CDR3 sequence: CASTSDHGLALTDTQYF. As DNA, the CDR3 is TGTGCCAGCACTAGCGACCACGGACTAGCGTTAACAGATACGCAGTATTTT.

The genes are TRBV7-9 and TRBJ2-7; D might be TRBD1 or TRBD2, each matching 6 bases. Germline V gene data show CDR1 as SEHNR and CDR2 as FQNEAQ (reference sequence). Between the trimmed V and J ends, which lost 5 bases and 11 bases, there was a span of 16 bases. The CDR3 runs 12 residues. CDR3 sequence reads: CASSLGDWDKYF. CDR3 sequence (DNA): TGTGCCAGCAGCCTGGGGGACTGGGACAAGTACTTC.

V usage is TRBV28 and J usage is TRBJ2-2; D is unresolved. This CDR3 is 13 amino acids long. The ends were cut back, 6 bases at V and 1 base at J, with 6 bases in the middle. Germline assignment: CDR1 MDHEN and CDR2 SYDVKM. CDR3 sequence: CASRTMNTGELFF. The CDR3 nucleotides are TGTGCCAGCAGGACCATGAACACCGGGGAGCTGTTTTTT.